Below are 25 T cell receptor beta chains sequenced from a single sample in a study of shared clonotypes between healthy human individuals. Repertoires were generated with immunoSEQ multiplex PCR, while TCRdb's copy carries only in-frame clones and drops some. This sample has roughly 640,000 clones, with around two thirds found just once. The sample taken for sequencing was memory CD4+ T cells sorted from blood. The subset was: CD45RA-negative fraction. The receptors here all came from a woman in her 30s in good health.

This chain joins TRBV7-3 and TRBJ1-1; D is ambiguous. Trimming pared 5 bases from V and 3 bases from J, leaving 10 bases between. This CDR3 region has 13 residues. Germline V gives CDR1 SGHTA, CDR2 FQGTGA. The CDR3 nucleotides read TGTGCCAGCAGCCGTGGCTCGGACACTGAAGCTTTCTTT. Protein: CASSRGSDTEAFF.

V and J are TRBV15 and TRBJ2-7; D is perhaps TRBD1 (6 bases). The CDR3 sequence is 15 residues long. Germline CDR1 and CDR2: LNHNV and YYDKDF (reference sequence). V lost 5 bases and J 3 bases, leaving 17 bases between the germline ends. The CDR3 sequence: CATSPFGTTLYEQYF. The CDR3 DNA follows: TGTGCCACCAGCCCTTTCGGGACAACGCTCTACGAGCAGTACTTC.

This chain uses TRBV9 with TRBJ2-5; no clear D. The CDR3 totals 11 residues. Looked up from germline, CDR1 is SGDLS and CDR2 is YYNGEE. The V gene lost 4 bases and the J gene lost 5 bases, with 6 bases spanning the gap. The chain's CDR3 is CASSRGETQYF. As DNA, the CDR3 is TGTGCCAGCAGCCGTGGGGAGACCCAGTACTTC. Using reference TRBV9 and TRBJ2-5 for the parts outside the CDR3, the full variable domain is DSGVTQTPKHLITATGQRVTLRCSPRSGDLSVYWYQQSLDQGLQFLIQYYNGEERAKGNILERFSAQQFPDLHSELNLSSLELGDSALYFCASSRGETQYFGPGTRLLVL.

This chain links TRBV7-2 with TRBJ2-7; 9 nucleotides agree with TRBD2. Germline loops: CDR1 SGHTA, CDR2 FQGNSA. CDR3 length: 16 residues. The ends lost 0 bases at V and 4 bases at J; junction bases unmatched: 7. This CDR3 reads CASSLAASGEPYEQYF. In nucleotides, the CDR3 is TGTGCCAGCAGCTTAGCGGCTAGCGGGGAGCCGTACGAGCAGTACTTC.

The chain carries TRBV18 and TRBJ2-2; no firm D call. The V gene's germline CDR1 is KGHSH and CDR2 LQKENI. This CDR3 is 14 amino acids long. Trimming left V 5 bases short and J 0 bases short, with 7 bases between. This chain's CDR3 is CASSSYTNTGELFF. CDR3 in DNA: TGTGCCAGCTCATCCTACACGAACACCGGGGAGCTGTTTTTT.

The chain couples TRBV15 to TRBJ2-7; weak D call: TRBD1 (6 bases). The V end was cut by 0 bases, the J end by 2 bases, with 11 bases between. The CDR3 length is 15 residues. Germline CDR1 and CDR2: LNHNV and YYDKDF (reference sequence). CDR3 nucleotide sequence: TGTGCCACCAGCAGAGAACAGGGCCTGACCTACGAGCAGTACTTC. Protein: CATSREQGLTYEQYF. Full variable domain (remainder filled in from reference TRBV15 and TRBJ2-7): DAMVIQNPRYQVTQFGKPVTLSCSQTLNHNVMYWYQQKSSQAPKLLFHYYDKDFNNEADTPDNFQSRRPNTSFCFLDIRSPGLGDTAMYLCATSREQGLTYEQYFGPGTRLTVT.

This clone showed up just once. The chain has TRBV7-9 and TRBJ1-1; perhaps TRBD1 as D (5 bases). V shed 1 base and J shed 9 bases, with 9 bases lying between them. CDR3 length: 12 amino acids. Germline values: CDR1 SEHNR, CDR2 FQNEAQ (reference sequence). CDR3 residues: CASSLVGAQAFF. As DNA, the CDR3 is TGTGCCAGCAGCTTAGTAGGGGCTCAAGCTTTCTTT.

Turning to this clone: The same CDR3 is also encoded by other DNA sequences in this sample. The CDR3 sequence: CASSLASASYNEQFF. The CDR3, as DNA: TGCGCCAGCAGCTTGGCAAGTGCCTCCTACAATGAGCAGTTCTTC. This rearrangement joins TRBV5-1 to TRBJ2-1; D gene unclear. The CDR3 spans 15 residues. V lost 0 bases and J lost 0, with 7 bases in between. Germline CDR1 SGHRS, CDR2 YFSETQ.

The chain employs TRBV7-9 and TRBJ2-2; 9 nucleotides agree with TRBD1. CDR1 SEHNR and CDR2 FQNEAQ come from the germline V gene (reference sequence). The CDR3 is 15 amino acids. V shed 1 base and J 6 bases; nucleotides not matched to a gene: 3. CDR3 sequence: CASSLVGTGSGELFF. In DNA, the CDR3 is TGTGCCAGCAGCTTAGTTGGGACAGGGTCCGGGGAGCTGTTTTTT.

The chain is built from TRBV9 and TRBJ2-5, with D hard to call. CDR3 length equals 13 residues. Germline V lookup: CDR1 SGDLS, CDR2 YYNGEE. With 0 bases removed from V and 5 bases from J, the gap between germline ends came to 8 bases. The CDR3 DNA reads TGTGCCAGCAGCGTAGGGTTAACCGAGACCCAGTACTTC. Its translation is CASSVGLTETQYF. Based on the CDR3 plus reference TRBV9 and TRBJ2-5, the full variable domain is DSGVTQTPKHLITATGQRVTLRCSPRSGDLSVYWYQQSLDQGLQFLIQYYNGEERAKGNILERFSAQQFPDLHSELNLSSLELGDSALYFCASSVGLTETQYFGPGTRLLVL.

This clone was picked up one time. The rearrangement joins TRBV16 to TRBJ2-1; TRBD1 might be the D (7 bases). V gave up 3 bases and J gave up 4 bases, with 16 bases separating them. The germline V gene has CDR1 KGHSY and CDR2 FQNENV. This CDR3 spans 16 amino acids. The CDR3 DNA follows: TGTGCCAGCAGCCATTTGCTGGCAGGGGGGTACAATGAGCAGTTCTTC. As protein: CASSHLLAGGYNEQFF.

This chain uses TRBV19 with TRBJ1-2; 8 nucleotides agree with TRBD1. This CDR3 region has 14 residues. Losses at the gene ends were 6 bases for V and 7 bases for J; bases not matched to a gene: 10. The germline gives CDR1 LNHDA, CDR2 SQIVND (reference sequence). This CDR3 reads CASRQDRERGGYTF. The DNA of the CDR3 is TGTGCCAGTAGGCAGGACAGGGAAAGAGGTGGCTACACCTTC. The full variable domain, rest sourced from reference TRBV19 and TRBJ1-2, is DGGITQSPKYLFRKEGQNVTLSCEQNLNHDAMYWYRQDPGQGLRLIYYSQIVNDFQKGDIAEGYSVSREKKESFPLTVTSAQKNPTAFYLCASRQDRERGGYTFGSGTRLTVV.

This clone was counted only a few times. The chain has TRBV5-4 and TRBJ1-1, with 7 bases aligning to TRBD1. CDR1 and CDR2 from the germline V gene are SGHNT and YYREEE (reference sequence). The CDR3 is 14 amino acids. V shed 2 bases and J 6 bases; nucleotides not matched to a gene: 7. CDR3 DNA: TGTGCCAGCAGCTTAAGGGGGCAGTACCCTGAAGCTTTCTTT. This codes for CASSLRGQYPEAFF.

This chain links TRBV7-9 with TRBJ1-4; D gene ambiguous. Trimming took off 4 bases at V and 4 bases at J, with 13 bases between the two ends. The germline V gene encodes CDR1 SEHNR and CDR2 FQNEAQ (reference sequence). CDR3 length: 15 amino acids. CDR3 in amino acids: CASSSGASFNEKLFF. The CDR3 nucleotides read TGTGCCAGCAGCTCCGGCGCGAGTTTTAATGAAAAACTGTTTTTT.

This chain connects TRBV27 to TRBJ2-6; D gene unclear. The V gene lost 5 bases and the J gene lost 4 bases, with 9 bases spanning the gap. The CDR3 runs 14 residues. From germline, CDR1 is MNHEY and CDR2 SMNVEV (reference sequence). The CDR3 reads CASSTGLGANVLTF. DNA of the CDR3: TGTGCCAGCAGTACGGGTTTGGGGGCCAACGTCCTGACTTTC. Using reference TRBV27 and TRBJ2-6 for the parts outside the CDR3, the full variable domain is EAQVTQNPRYLITVTGKKLTVTCSQNMNHEYMSWYRQDPGLGLRQIYYSMNVEVTDKGDVPEGYKVSRKEKRNFPLILESPSPNQTSLYFCASSTGLGANVLTFGAGSRLTVL.

As concerns this clone: At the DNA level, this CDR3 is encoded by other sequences in the same sample as well. J is TRBJ2-5 and V is TRBV5-4; TRBD2 aligns across 7 bases. This CDR3 is built from 13 residues. Germline trimming cut 4 bases from V and 2 bases from J; bases unmatched to any gene: 2. Germline assignment: CDR1 SGHNT and CDR2 YYREEE (reference sequence). CDR3 DNA sequence: TGTGCCAGCAGCCCGGGGGGTCAAGAGACCCAGTACTTC. Protein: CASSPGGQETQYF. Together with reference TRBV5-4 and TRBJ2-5, the CDR3 gives the full variable domain: ETGVTQSPTHLIKTRGQQVTLRCSSQSGHNTVSWYQQALGQGPQFIFQYYREEENGRGNFPPRFSGLQFPNYSSELNVNALELDDSALYLCASSPGGQETQYFGPGTRLLVL.

At least ten counts were recorded for this clone. This CDR3 is also generated by other DNA sequences in the sample. This chain joins TRBV6-1 and TRBJ2-6; no clear D gene. The CDR3 is made up of 15 amino acids. V lost 2 bases and J 0 bases, leaving 5 bases between the germline ends. The V gene's germline CDR1 is MNHNS and CDR2 SASEGT. The CDR3 coding sequence is TGTGCCAGCAGTGAAAGGTTCTCTGGGGCCAACGTCCTGACTTTC. It is translated as CASSERFSGANVLTF.

The chain is built from TRBV7-6 and TRBJ2-2, with a tentative D call TRBD1 (6 bases). The CDR3 runs 17 residues. The germline gives CDR1 SGHVS, CDR2 FNYEAQ. Between the trimmed V and J ends, which lost 5 bases and 6 bases, there was a span of 22 bases. CDR3 sequence: CASSDRDVRGASGELFF. CDR3 bases: TGTGCCAGCAGCGATAGAGACGTCAGGGGCGCTTCCGGGGAGCTGTTTTTT.

The V gene is TRBV6-5, the J gene TRBJ2-7; D gene ambiguous. Trimming removed 2 bases at V and 2 bases at J, with 10 bases between. Germline CDR1 is MNHEY and CDR2 is SVGAGI. CDR3 size: 14 residues. In DNA form, the CDR3 reads TGTGCCAGCAGTTACAAAGGGCAAGCCTACGAGCAGTACTTC. Translated, it gives CASSYKGQAYEQYF.

The V gene is TRBV11-2, the J gene TRBJ2-2, with a weak D call TRBD2 (5 bases). The germline V gene encodes CDR1 SGHAT and CDR2 FQNNGV. Trimming left V 1 base short and J 7 bases short, with 13 bases between. The CDR3 has 15 residues. The CDR3 DNA reads TGTGCCAGCAGCTTAGGGACTTCGCCGAGCGGGGAGCTGTTTTTT. It codes for CASSLGTSPSGELFF. The full variable domain, with the rest looked up from reference TRBV11-2 and TRBJ2-2, is EAGVAQSPRYKIIEKRQSVAFWCNPISGHATLYWYQQILGQGPKLLIQFQNNGVVDDSQLPKDRFSAERLKGVDSTLKIQPAKLEDSAVYLCASSLGTSPSGELFFGEGSRLTVL.

Remarks on this clone: The sample holds other DNA sequences that translate to the same CDR3. Here the CDR3 DNA reads TGTGCCAGCAGCTTGGGTGGGCAGCTGAACACTGAAGCTTTCTTT. This codes for CASSLGGQLNTEAFF. V and J are TRBV5-4 and TRBJ1-1; D is uncertain. Germline CDR1 and CDR2: SGHNT and YYREEE (reference sequence). CDR3 length: 15 amino acids. V was cut by 0 bases and J by 0 bases, with 9 bases left in between.

This clone was observed a few times. As DNA, the CDR3 is TGTGCCAGCAGCTACGGGAGGGCCTACGAGCAGTACTTC. Protein sequence: CASSYGRAYEQYF. This sequence joins TRBV11-2 and TRBJ2-7, with 8 positions matching TRBD2. The germline gives CDR1 SGHAT, CDR2 FQNNGV. The CDR3 contains 13 residues. Trimming cost V 4 bases and J 2 bases; bases outside gene matches: 1.

The J gene is TRBJ2-5, the V gene TRBV2; D call uncertain. Germline-derived CDR1 and CDR2 are SNHLY and FYNNEI. CDR3 length: 12 amino acids. V was shortened by 7 bases and J by 1 base, with 7 bases between the two germline ends. Written as DNA, the CDR3 is TGTGCCAGCAAACAGTCCCAAGAGACCCAGTACTTC. Amino acid sequence: CASKQSQETQYF.

This chain joins TRBV5-6 and TRBJ2-7, with D maybe TRBD2 (5 bases). This CDR3 is built from 16 residues. V was pared by 3 bases and J by 2 bases, with 18 bases between. Germline CDR1 reads SGHDT; CDR2 reads YYEEEE. DNA for the CDR3: TGTGCCAGCAGCTCCCGAGGGCGTGCCTTTACCTACGAGCAGTACTTC. Protein product: CASSSRGRAFTYEQYF. Using reference TRBV5-6 and TRBJ2-7 for the parts outside the CDR3, the full variable domain is DAGVTQSPTHLIKTRGQQVTLRCSPKSGHDTVSWYQQALGQGPQFIFQYYEEEERQRGNFPDRFSGHQFPNYSSELNVNALLLGDSALYLCASSSRGRAFTYEQYFGPGTRLTVT.

There are a few counts of this clone. J is TRBJ2-5 and V is TRBV2; D perhaps matches TRBD1 (5 bases). CDR1 is SNHLY, CDR2 FYNNEI, per germline. The CDR3 is 16 amino acids. V dropped 0 bases and J dropped 2 bases, with 13 bases sitting between them. The CDR3 region is CASSEALWGGQETQYF. The DNA for the CDR3 is TGTGCCAGCAGTGAAGCGCTCTGGGGCGGTCAAGAGACCCAGTACTTC.